This T cell receptor (beta chain) comes out of a study of T cells in Graves' hyperthyroidism and ophthalmopathy. Study-wide context: Specimen type is peripheral blood, collected at initial diagnosis prior to any treatment.

Diagnostic assessment was based on clinical symptoms, serum thyroxine and TRAb, thyroid ultrasound and orbital computed tomography. The CDR3 regions of TCR beta were amplified from RNA transcripts. RT-PCR in the first round (using the HTBI primer set) targeted the TCR CDR3. Via MiXCR, TCRdb re-called the multiplex PCR reads, giving one row per CDR3 protein. The sample has roughly 380,000 distinct CDR3 sequences, roughly 15% seen once; the top ten hold approximately 5.8%. This CDR3 is built from 14 residues. V lost 6 bases and J lost 5, with 16 bases in between. Germline CDR1 reads MNHEY; CDR2 reads SMNVEV (reference sequence). A few counts support this clonotype.

This clonotype originated in a woman in her late teens or twenties with Graves' hyperthyroidism. Sequenced: blood. The V call is TRBV27, the J call TRBJ2-5; D is tentatively TRBD1 or TRBD2 (5 bases each). The CDR3 sequence: CASSPGRRRETQYF. Here the CDR3 DNA reads TGTGCCAGCAGCCCGGGACGGCGCCGGGAGACCCAGTACTTC.